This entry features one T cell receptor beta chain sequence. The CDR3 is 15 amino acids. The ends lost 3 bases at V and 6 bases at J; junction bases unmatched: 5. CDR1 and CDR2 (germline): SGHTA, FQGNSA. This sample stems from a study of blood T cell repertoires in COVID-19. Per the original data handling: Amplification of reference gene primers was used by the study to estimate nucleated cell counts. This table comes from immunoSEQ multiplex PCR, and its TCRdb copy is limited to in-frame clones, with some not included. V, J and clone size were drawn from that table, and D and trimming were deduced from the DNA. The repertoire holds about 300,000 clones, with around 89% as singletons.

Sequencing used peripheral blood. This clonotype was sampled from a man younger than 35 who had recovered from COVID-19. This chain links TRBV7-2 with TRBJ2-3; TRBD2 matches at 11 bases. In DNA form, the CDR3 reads TGTGCCAGCAGCTTCGGGACTAGCGGTGCGGATACGCAGTATTTT. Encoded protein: CASSFGTSGADTQYF.